Included here is one T cell receptor beta chain sequence, with context. This clone has more than one count but fewer than ten. This clone's antigen is unknown. No clone much larger than this one lies a single base away; base qualities are absent. This sample is drawn from a study of radiotherapy plus CTLA-4 blockade in lung cancer (dated by TCRdb to 2017 to 2018). For the study in its entirety: Among the enrolled patients, about 19% had an objective response, and roughly 30% reached disease control. Paper-wide results and their limitations: TCR clones derived from tumors expanded in peripheral blood after treatment with radiotherapy and ipilimumab. Increased serum interferon-beta after radiation, together with early dynamic changes in blood T cell clones, were reported to be the strongest predictors of response.

The study tested focal radiation therapy combined with CTLA-4 blockade (ipilimumab) in patients with chemo-refractory metastatic non-small-cell lung cancer. Library preparation used the immunoSEQ multiplex PCR assay. TCRdb mirrors the immuneACCESS table, restricted to in-frame sequences. Some clones are absent from its copies; in checked studies, under half trace to an unresolved V gene, and the reason for the others is unknown. Within this sample are tens of thousands of clones, with approximately 86% of them counted one time only. Together, the top ten hold around 1% of the sample. The CDR3 sequence holds 9 residues, the cysteine and phenylalanine included. This entry keeps only the CDR3 DNA: 27 bases, framed from base 1. CDR1 and CDR2 were assigned from the germline V gene as MDHEN and SYDVKM. V and J lose 8 bases and 11 bases, and a span of 4 bases separates them.

The chain uses TRBV28 and TRBJ1-6, with no confident D gene call. The origin of this receptor is a human donor with non-small cell lung cancer who had stable disease on radiotherapy plus ipilimumab. The material sequenced was peripheral blood, taken from a patient treated with radiotherapy plus ipilimumab. The nucleotide sequence is given as TGTGCCAGCGAACCACCCCTCCACTTT. It translates to CASEPPLHF.